This T cell receptor (beta chain) came from a study of T-cell reconstitution after alpha-beta-depleted transplantation in children. Study-wide findings and caveats: At one year after transplant, newly produced T cells mostly accounted for T-cell counts and diversity. Roughly two months post-transplant, alpha-beta T cells reportedly originated from several hundred graft clones that had expanded. Some patients' high day-60 TCRbeta diversity was traced to surviving recipient T cells and thymic progenitors.

Points on this clonotype: Its antigen is unidentified.

CDR3 length: 14 residues. The V end lost 2 bases, the J end lost 4 bases, and 11 bases lay between the germline ends. CDR1 LGHNA and CDR2 YNFKEQ come from the germline V gene. The TCRbeta library incorporated unique molecular identifiers. MiXCR, run by TCRdb on the PCR reads, gives a single entry per CDR3 protein. The repertoire consists of more than 300,000 distinct CDR3 sequences, with 15% to 20% occurring once and the leading ten covering around 38%. The sequencing used PBMCs, mostly from graft donor cells, collected 360 days after TCRalphabeta/CD19-depleted stem cell transplant. The chain joins TRBV4-2 to TRBJ1-2, with D tentatively TRBD1 (5 bases). This clonotype was obtained from a male patient between 2 and 10 years old who had a stem cell transplant for acute lymphoblastic leukemia, so the T cells may come from the graft donor. CDR3 DNA: TGTGCCAGCAGCCAAACCGGGACGGCCTATGGCTACACCTTC. Encoded protein: CASSQTGTAYGYTF.